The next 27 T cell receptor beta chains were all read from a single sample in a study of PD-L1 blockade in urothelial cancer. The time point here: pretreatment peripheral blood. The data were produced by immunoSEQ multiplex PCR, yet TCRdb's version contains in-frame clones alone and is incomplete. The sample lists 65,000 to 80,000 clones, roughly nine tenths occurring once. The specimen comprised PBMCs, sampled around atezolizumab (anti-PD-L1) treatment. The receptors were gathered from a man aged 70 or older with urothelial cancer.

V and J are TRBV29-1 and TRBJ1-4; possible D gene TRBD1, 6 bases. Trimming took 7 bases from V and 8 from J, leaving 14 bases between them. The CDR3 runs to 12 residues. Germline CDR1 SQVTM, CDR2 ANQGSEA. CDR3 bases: TGCAGCGGTGGGGGGGCGCGCGAAAAACTGTTTTTT. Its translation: CSGGGAREKLFF. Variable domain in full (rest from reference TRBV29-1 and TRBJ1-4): SAVISQKPSRDICQRGTSLTIQCQVDSQVTMMFWYRQQPGQSLTLIATANQGSEATYESGFVIDKFPISRPNLTFSTLTVSNMSPEDSSIYLCSGGGAREKLFFGSGTQLSVL.

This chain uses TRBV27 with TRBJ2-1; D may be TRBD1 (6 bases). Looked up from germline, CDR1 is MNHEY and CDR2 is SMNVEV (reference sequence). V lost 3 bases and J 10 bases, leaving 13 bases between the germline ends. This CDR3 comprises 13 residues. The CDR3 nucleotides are TGTGCCAGCAGTTTGGGGGCTCTCCAGGAGCAGTTCTTC. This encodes CASSLGALQEQFF.

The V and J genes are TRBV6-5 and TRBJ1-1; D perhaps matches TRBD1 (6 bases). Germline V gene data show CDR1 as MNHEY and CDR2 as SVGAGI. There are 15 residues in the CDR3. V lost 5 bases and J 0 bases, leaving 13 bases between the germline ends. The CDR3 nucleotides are TGTGCCAGCAGTCTCCGAACAGGGATGAACACTGAAGCTTTCTTT. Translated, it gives CASSLRTGMNTEAFF.

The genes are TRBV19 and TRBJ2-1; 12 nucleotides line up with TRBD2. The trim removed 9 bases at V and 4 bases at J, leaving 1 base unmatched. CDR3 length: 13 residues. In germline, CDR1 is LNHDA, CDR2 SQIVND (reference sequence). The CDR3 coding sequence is TGTGCCAGGACTAGCGGGGGTTACAATGAGCAGTTCTTC. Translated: CARTSGGYNEQFF.

CDR3 sequence reads: CASSFRTDYEQYF. CDR3 DNA: TGTGCCAGCAGCTTCAGGACAGACTACGAGCAGTACTTC. V usage is TRBV6-5 and J usage is TRBJ2-7, with D possibly TRBD1 on 6 matching bases. The CDR3 is made up of 13 amino acids. V was pared by 6 bases and J by 3 bases, with 12 bases between. From germline, CDR1 is MNHEY and CDR2 SVGAGI.

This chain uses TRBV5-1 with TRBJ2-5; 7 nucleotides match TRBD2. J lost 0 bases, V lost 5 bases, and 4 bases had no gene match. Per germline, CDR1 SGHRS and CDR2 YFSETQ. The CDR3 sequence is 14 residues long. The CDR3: CASSGGEYQETQYF. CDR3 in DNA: TGCGCCAGCAGTGGGGGGGAATACCAAGAGACCCAGTACTTC.

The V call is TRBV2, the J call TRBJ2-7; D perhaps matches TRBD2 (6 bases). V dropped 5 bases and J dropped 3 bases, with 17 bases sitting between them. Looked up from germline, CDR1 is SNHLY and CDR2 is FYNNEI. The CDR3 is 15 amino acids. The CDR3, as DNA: TGTGCCAGCAGTTCCGCTTTCTGGGACTTCTACGAGCAGTACTTC. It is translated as CASSSAFWDFYEQYF.

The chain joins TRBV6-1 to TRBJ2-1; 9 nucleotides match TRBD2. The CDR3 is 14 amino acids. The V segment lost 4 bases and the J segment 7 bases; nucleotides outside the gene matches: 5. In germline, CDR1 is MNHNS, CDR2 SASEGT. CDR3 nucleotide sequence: TGTGCCAGCAGTGTTGGGACTAGCTGGAATGAGCAGTTCTTC. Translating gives CASSVGTSWNEQFF.

The CDR3 DNA reads as TGCAGCGTCGCGACAGGGGGCGATAGCAATCAGCCCCAGCATTTT. Protein: CSVATGGDSNQPQHF. This chain links TRBV29-1 with TRBJ1-5; TRBD1 agrees at 10 bases. With 6 bases clipped from V and 0 bases from J, the junction kept 5 bases outside the gene matches. Germline V gene sequence: CDR1 SQVTM, CDR2 ANQGSEA. The CDR3 is made up of 15 amino acids.

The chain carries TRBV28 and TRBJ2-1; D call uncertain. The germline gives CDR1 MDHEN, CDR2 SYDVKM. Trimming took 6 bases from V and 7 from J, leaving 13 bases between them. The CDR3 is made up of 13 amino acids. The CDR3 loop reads CASSSPTGNEQFF. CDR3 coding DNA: TGTGCCAGCAGCTCCCCAACCGGGAATGAGCAGTTCTTC.

The CDR3 nucleotides read TGTGCCAGCAGTTACAGGGGGTCCAATCAGCCCCAGCATTTT. This translates into CASSYRGSNQPQHF. This chain uses TRBV6-5 with TRBJ1-5; possible D gene TRBD1, 6 bases. V was cut by 2 bases and J by 3 bases, with 8 bases left in between. CDR3 length: 14 amino acids. The germline gives CDR1 MNHEY, CDR2 SVGAGI.

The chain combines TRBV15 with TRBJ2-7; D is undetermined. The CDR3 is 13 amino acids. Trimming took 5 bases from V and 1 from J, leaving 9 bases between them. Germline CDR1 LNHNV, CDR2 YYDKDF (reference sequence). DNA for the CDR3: TGTGCCACCAGCCATCAGGCGTCCTACGAGCAGTACTTC. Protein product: CATSHQASYEQYF.

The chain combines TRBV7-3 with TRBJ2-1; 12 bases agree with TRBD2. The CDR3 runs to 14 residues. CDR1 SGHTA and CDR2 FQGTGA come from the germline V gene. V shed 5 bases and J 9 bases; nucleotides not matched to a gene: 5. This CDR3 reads CASSPGLAGSEQFF. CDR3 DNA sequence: TGTGCCAGCAGCCCCGGACTAGCGGGGTCTGAGCAGTTCTTC.

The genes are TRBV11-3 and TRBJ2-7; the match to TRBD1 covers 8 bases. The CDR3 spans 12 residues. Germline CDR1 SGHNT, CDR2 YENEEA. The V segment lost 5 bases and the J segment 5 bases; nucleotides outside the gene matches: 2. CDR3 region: CASSPDRDEQYF. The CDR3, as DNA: TGTGCCAGCAGCCCGGACAGGGACGAGCAGTACTTC.

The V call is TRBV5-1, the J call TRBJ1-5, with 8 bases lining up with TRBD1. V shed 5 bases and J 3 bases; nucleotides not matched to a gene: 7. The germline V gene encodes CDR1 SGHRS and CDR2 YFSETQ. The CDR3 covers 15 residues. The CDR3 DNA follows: TGCGCCAGCAGACTGGACAGGGCGAACAATCAGCCCCAGCATTTT. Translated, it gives CASRLDRANNQPQHF.

The CDR3 is CSMARVGELFF. The CDR3, as DNA: TGCAGTATGGCCCGGGTCGGGGAGCTGTTTTTT. The chain links TRBV20-1 to TRBJ2-2; D unresolved. Trimming took 8 bases from V and 7 from J, leaving 11 bases between them. This CDR3 comprises 11 residues. Germline V lookup: CDR1 DFQATT, CDR2 SNEGSKA (reference sequence).

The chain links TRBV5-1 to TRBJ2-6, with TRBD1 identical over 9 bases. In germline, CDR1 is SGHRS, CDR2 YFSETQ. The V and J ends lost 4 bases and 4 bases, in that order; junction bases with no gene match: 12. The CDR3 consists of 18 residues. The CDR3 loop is CASSVTGQGLAGANVLTF. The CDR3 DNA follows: TGCGCCAGCAGCGTAACGGGACAGGGCCTAGCAGGGGCCAACGTCCTGACTTTC. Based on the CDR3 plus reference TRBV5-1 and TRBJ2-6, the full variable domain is KAGVTQTPRYLIKTRGQQVTLSCSPISGHRSVSWYQQTPGQGLQFLFEYFSETQRNKGNFPGRFSGRQFSNSRSEMNVSTLELGDSALYLCASSVTGQGLAGANVLTFGAGSRLTVL.

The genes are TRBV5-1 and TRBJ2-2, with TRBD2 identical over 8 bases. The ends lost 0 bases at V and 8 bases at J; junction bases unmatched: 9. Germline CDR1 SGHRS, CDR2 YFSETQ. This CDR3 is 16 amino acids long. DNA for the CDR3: TGCGCCAGCAGCTTGGTGCCAGCGGGAGTAAAAGGGGAGCTGTTTTTT. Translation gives CASSLVPAGVKGELFF.

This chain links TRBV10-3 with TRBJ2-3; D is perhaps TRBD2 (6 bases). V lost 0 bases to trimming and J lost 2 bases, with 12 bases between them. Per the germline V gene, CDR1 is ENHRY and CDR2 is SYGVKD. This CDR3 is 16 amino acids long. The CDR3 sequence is CAISESFSGTTDTQYF. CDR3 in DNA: TGTGCCATCAGTGAGTCGTTTAGCGGCACCACAGATACGCAGTATTTT.

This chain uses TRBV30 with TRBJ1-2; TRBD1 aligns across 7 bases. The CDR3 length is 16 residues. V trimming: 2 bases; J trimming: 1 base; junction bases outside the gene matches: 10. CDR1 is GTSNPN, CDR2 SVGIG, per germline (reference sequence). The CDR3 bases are TGTGCCTGGAGTACCCCGGACAGGCCGATTAACTATGGCTACACCTTC. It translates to CAWSTPDRPINYGYTF.

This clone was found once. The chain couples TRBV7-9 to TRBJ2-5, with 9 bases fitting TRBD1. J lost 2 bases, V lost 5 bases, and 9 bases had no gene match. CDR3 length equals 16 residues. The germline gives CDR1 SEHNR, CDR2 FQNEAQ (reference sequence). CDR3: CASSLSGGTGQETQYF. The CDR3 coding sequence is TGTGCCAGCAGCCTAAGCGGAGGGACAGGGCAAGAGACCCAGTACTTC.

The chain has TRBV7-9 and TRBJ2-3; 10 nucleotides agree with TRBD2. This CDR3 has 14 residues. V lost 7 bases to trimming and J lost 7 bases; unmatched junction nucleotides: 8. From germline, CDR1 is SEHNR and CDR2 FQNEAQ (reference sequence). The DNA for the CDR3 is TGTGCCAGCACCCCTACTAGCGGGAAGCATACGCAGTATTTT. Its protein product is CASTPTSGKHTQYF.

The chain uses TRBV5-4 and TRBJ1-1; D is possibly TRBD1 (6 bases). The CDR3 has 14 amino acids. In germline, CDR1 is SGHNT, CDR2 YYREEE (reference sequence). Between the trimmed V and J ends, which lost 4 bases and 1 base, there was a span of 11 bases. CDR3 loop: CASSPRDKNTEAFF. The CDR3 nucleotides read TGTGCCAGCAGCCCCCGGGACAAGAACACTGAAGCTTTCTTT. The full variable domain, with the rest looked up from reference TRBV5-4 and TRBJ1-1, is ETGVTQSPTHLIKTRGQQVTLRCSSQSGHNTVSWYQQALGQGPQFIFQYYREEENGRGNFPPRFSGLQFPNYSSELNVNALELDDSALYLCASSPRDKNTEAFFGQGTRLTVV.

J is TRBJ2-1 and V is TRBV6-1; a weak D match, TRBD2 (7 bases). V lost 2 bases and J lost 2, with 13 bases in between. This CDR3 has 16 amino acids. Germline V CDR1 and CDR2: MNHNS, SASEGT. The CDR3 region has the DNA TGTGCCAGCAGTGAATGGGGGGGACATCCCTACAATGAGCAGTTCTTC. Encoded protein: CASSEWGGHPYNEQFF.

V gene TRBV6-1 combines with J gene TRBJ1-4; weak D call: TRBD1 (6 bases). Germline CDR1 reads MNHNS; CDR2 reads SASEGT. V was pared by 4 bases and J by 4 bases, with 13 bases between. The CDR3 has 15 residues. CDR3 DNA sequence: TGTGCCAGCAGTGGGTCTGGGGGACATAATGAAAAACTGTTTTTT. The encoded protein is CASSGSGGHNEKLFF.

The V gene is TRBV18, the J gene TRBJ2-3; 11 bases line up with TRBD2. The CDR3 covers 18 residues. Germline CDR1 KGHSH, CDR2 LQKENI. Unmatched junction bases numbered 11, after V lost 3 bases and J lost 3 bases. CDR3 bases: TGTGCCAGCTCACCCCTAGTGCTAGCGGGAGGAGTAACAGATACGCAGTATTTT. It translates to CASSPLVLAGGVTDTQYF.

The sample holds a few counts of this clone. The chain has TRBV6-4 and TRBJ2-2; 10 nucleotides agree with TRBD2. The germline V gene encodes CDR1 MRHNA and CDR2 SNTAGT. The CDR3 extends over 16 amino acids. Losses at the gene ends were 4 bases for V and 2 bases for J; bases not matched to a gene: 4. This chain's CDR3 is CASSVGLAANTGELFF. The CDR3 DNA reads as TGTGCCAGCAGTGTCGGACTAGCGGCTAACACCGGGGAGCTGTTTTTT.